The clone carrying this T cell receptor beta chain was detected once. This CDR3 region has 16 residues. V gave up 1 base and J gave up 3 bases, with 15 bases separating them. The V gene's germline CDR1 is SEHNR and CDR2 FQNEAQ (reference sequence). These data are taken from a study of blood T cell repertoires in COVID-19. Participants had their cohort set by participant-reported clinical history. Measured with immunoSEQ multiplex PCR; TCRdb has only the in-frame clones, and not every one. The sample consists of roughly 330,000 clones, around 90% of them appearing once. This chain links TRBV7-9 with TRBJ1-2; TRBD1 might be the D (6 bases). The sequenced material came from PBMCs or T cells enriched from blood (not recorded which). This receptor was identified in a woman between 25 and 40 years old who had recovered from COVID-19. CDR3 DNA sequence: TGTGCCAGCAGCTTAGGCGCGGCAGGGGATGACTATGGCTACACCTTC. Translation gives CASSLGAAGDDYGYTF.